Included here is one TCR beta chain sequence, with context. The antigen is unknown. This specimen comes from a study of shared clonotypes between healthy human individuals. This CDR3 has 15 amino acids. Germline V gene sequence: CDR1 KGHSH, CDR2 LQKENI. Trimming took 2 bases from V and 4 from J; bases not matched to a gene: 4. Genomic DNA from each subset was divided evenly over several immunoSEQ plates. The team ran DNA from unsorted PBMCs on ten immunoSEQ deep assay plates for sequencing. Profiling relied on immunoSEQ multiplex PCR, and the TCRdb table lists in-frame clones only, not all of them. Among fewer than 700,000 clones listed, roughly 79% were seen once. Points from the study as a whole: Read depth was anticipated to influence clonotype sharing among donors.

Sequenced sample: PBMCs. This chain uses TRBV18 with TRBJ1-1; TRBD1 aligns across 10 bases. The sequence derives from a middle-aged woman in good health. Some clones in this sample may be carry-over from other donors' samples. CDR3 amino acids: CASSPEGQGGTEAFF. DNA for the CDR3: TGTGCCAGCTCACCAGAAGGACAGGGGGGCACTGAAGCTTTCTTT. The full variable domain, with the rest looked up from reference TRBV18 and TRBJ1-1, is NAGVMQNPRHLVRRRGQEARLRCSPMKGHSHVYWYRQLPEEGLKFMVYLQKENIIDESGMPKERFSAEFPKEGPSILRIQQVVRGDSAAYFCASSPEGQGGTEAFFGQGTRLTVV.